The following is a T cell receptor (beta chain) sequence with its context. No cognate antigen has been identified for it. Base qualities are not recorded, but no much larger clone differs from it by a single base. This entry comes from a study of CD8+ T cells in alopecia areata (dated by TCRdb to the late 2010s). About the study as a whole: High-throughput TCRbeta sequencing was used to examine T cell clonal expansion in alopecia areata in both the C3H/HeJ mouse model and human patients. Amplification of TCRbeta CDR3 regions was done by immunoSEQ multiplex PCR using 35 Vbeta forward primers and 13 Jbeta reverse primers. Human TCRbeta sequencing covered scalp tissue and sorted CD4+ and CD8+ peripheral blood T cells from patchy and totalis/universalis alopecia areata patients and healthy controls. Clonality in the scalp was compared among normal scalp (n=4), patchy alopecia areata scalp (n=8), and alopecia totalis/universalis scalp (n=8). RNA was obtained with the PAXgene miRNA kit for fixed scalp, the miRNeasy kit for PBMCs, and the RNeasy kit for mouse skin.

Broader findings and caveats from the paper: TCR sequences shared between patients were less clear than in mice, possibly partly because of HLA diversity in the patient population. Higher clonality and more expanded CD8+ clones were observed in lesional scalp than in normal scalp, particularly in alopecia totalis/universalis, a finding suggestive of antigenic drive. Unlike mouse skin, where gammadelta T cells dominate, normal human skin contains resident alphabeta T cells that get sequenced too, which complicates analysis of the scalp TCR repertoire.

From alopecia areata patients, peripheral blood was collected along with lesional scalp punch biopsies. PBMCs were isolated by density centrifugation and stained for CD3, CD4 and CD8, and CD4+ and CD8+ T cells were sorted on a FACSAria. The untreated alopecia areata patients were recruited through a multicenter biomarker study. For roughly five biomarker-study patients, blood CD8+ T cells were further sorted into NKG2D-low and NKG2D-high fractions. The CDR3 measures 17 amino acids from cysteine to phenylalanine. The read is trimmed to its CDR3 DNA, 51 bases read in frame from base 1. CDR1 PRHDT and CDR2 FYEKMQ are derived from the germline V gene (reference sequence). At the junction V is shortened by 5 bases and J by 1 base; bases outside the gene matches: 10. Library preparation was by the immunoSEQ multiplex PCR assay. RNA was extracted from all samples and reverse transcribed into cDNA as template for TCR sequencing. SuperScript III was used to make first-strand cDNA, primed with a 2:1 mix of oligo-dT and random hexamers. Amplification bias was assessed with a synthetic immune receptor repertoire, and residual bias was removed computationally. In the source study's methods: Raw reads were preprocessed to remove errors, and CDR3 was defined according to IMGT conventions as the region from the conserved cysteine to phenylalanine. Clonality was computed by normalizing Shannon entropy by log2 of the number of productive unique TCRs and subtracting the result from 1. Whether each scalp clone was CD4 or CD8 was inferred by checking scalp TCRbeta sequences against the CD4 and CD8 repertoires from sorted blood. The clones in this table, taken by TCRdb from immuneACCESS, are in-frame only. Not every clone is retained; where verified, under half of the shortfall comes from an unresolved V gene, and the cause of the rest is unknown. The V and J calls and clone size were taken over from that table, and D and trimming were inferred from the DNA. The sample profile shows 90,000 to 120,000 clones; 45% to 60% of them were found once. The ten largest clonotypes hold 20% to 30% of the sample.

Sequencing was performed on NKG2D-low CD8+ T cells sorted from blood. Read against the paper, the sample's cell subset or site label means: sorted CD8+ NKG2D-low blood T cells. The receptor was derived from a human donor with alopecia areata. The chain is assembled from TRBV13 and TRBJ1-2, and TRBD1 aligns with 10 junction nucleotides. Here the CDR3 is given as CASSPGTGADSNYGYTF. Read as DNA, the sequence is TGTGCCAGCAGCCCGGGGACAGGGGCGGACAGTAACTATGGCTACACCTTC.